The 24 T cell receptor beta chains reported below all come from one sample, sequenced in a study of cytomegalovirus exposure and HLA in healthy donors. PCR involved 60 Vbeta and 13 Jbeta primers. Using immunoSEQ multiplex PCR, the repertoire was profiled, and TCRdb retains in-frame clones only, with some absent. The table includes about 130,000 clones, 74% detected once. The sequenced material came from PBMCs. Receptors originate from a middle-aged man in good health and CMV-seropositive.

In this sample, this clone turned up once. This chain links TRBV4-1 with TRBJ2-5; 11 positions agree with TRBD2. This CDR3 spans 14 amino acids. V was pared by 3 bases and J by 11 bases, with 8 bases of the junction left unmatched. Germline V gives CDR1 MGHRA, CDR2 YSYEKL. The DNA of the CDR3 is TGCGCCAGCAGCCAGGGGGTACTAGCGGGAGAGCAGTACTTC. Translating it yields CASSQGVLAGEQYF.

A few counts support this clone. CDR3 DNA sequence: TGTGCCAGCAGCGCCCGGACAGGGGGCAACCTTGAAGCTTTCTTT. This codes for CASSARTGGNLEAFF. J is TRBJ1-1 and V is TRBV9; 11 nucleotides match TRBD1. This CDR3 spans 15 amino acids. Germline V gene lookup returns CDR1 SGDLS and CDR2 YYNGEE. V gave up 3 bases and J gave up 7 bases; unmatched junction bases: 8.

In this sample, this clone turned up a few times. The chain joins TRBV5-6 to TRBJ2-7, with TRBD1 as a possible D gene (6 bases). V was shortened by 3 bases and J by 0 bases, with 7 bases between the two germline ends. Germline V gives CDR1 SGHDT, CDR2 YYEEEE. The CDR3 has 13 amino acids. The CDR3 spells CASSSDSSYEQYF. In DNA, the CDR3 is TGTGCCAGCAGCTCGGACAGCTCCTACGAGCAGTACTTC. Based on the CDR3 plus reference TRBV5-6 and TRBJ2-7, the full variable domain is DAGVTQSPTHLIKTRGQQVTLRCSPKSGHDTVSWYQQALGQGPQFIFQYYEEEERQRGNFPDRFSGHQFPNYSSELNVNALLLGDSALYLCASSSDSSYEQYFGPGTRLTVT.

This clone was found once. The chain uses TRBV12-5 and TRBJ1-5; perhaps TRBD1 as D (6 bases). The CDR3 extends over 17 amino acids. V gave up 1 base and J gave up 7 bases, with 20 bases separating them. Germline CDR1 reads LGHNT; CDR2 reads FRNRAP. The CDR3 bases are TGTGCTAGTGGTTTGGGTGCTGACAGGACCCCGGTCCAGCCCCAGCATTTT. Its protein is CASGLGADRTPVQPQHF.

The CDR3 DNA follows: TGTGCCAGCAGCCCACAATTGGGGCAGTACCTTACTAACACTGAAGCTTTCTTT. It specifies CASSPQLGQYLTNTEAFF. J is TRBJ1-1 and V is TRBV9; D possibly corresponds to TRBD1 (5 bases). The germline V gene has CDR1 SGDLS and CDR2 YYNGEE. Trimming took 4 bases from V and 2 from J, leaving 24 bases between them. The CDR3 sequence is 18 residues long. Filled out from reference TRBV9 and TRBJ1-1, the complete variable domain reads DSGVTQTPKHLITATGQRVTLRCSPRSGDLSVYWYQQSLDQGLQFLIQYYNGEERAKGNILERFSAQQFPDLHSELNLSSLELGDSALYFCASSPQLGQYLTNTEAFFGQGTRLTVV.

The chain uses TRBV2 and TRBJ1-1; a possible D gene is TRBD1 (5 bases). The germline gives CDR1 SNHLY, CDR2 FYNNEI. CDR3 length equals 15 residues. V dropped 2 bases and J dropped 1 base, with 11 bases sitting between them. This CDR3 reads CASSEIAGGNTEAFF. CDR3 sequence (DNA): TGTGCCAGCAGTGAAATAGCCGGGGGGAACACTGAAGCTTTCTTT.

This chain uses TRBV5-1 with TRBJ1-1, with D unresolved. Trimming removed 4 bases from V and 4 bases from J, with 11 bases in between. The germline gives CDR1 SGHRS, CDR2 YFSETQ. This CDR3 has 13 residues. The CDR3 DNA follows: TGCGCCAGCAGCCGGGAGCCGAGCACTGAAGCTTTCTTT. Translated, it gives CASSREPSTEAFF.

V usage is TRBV2 and J usage is TRBJ1-5, with 8 bases fitting TRBD1. The CDR3 runs to 13 residues. Per germline, CDR1 SNHLY and CDR2 FYNNEI. V lost 7 bases and J lost 4; bases outside the gene matches: 3. Here the CDR3 reads CASTGDRNQPQHF. The CDR3 DNA follows: TGTGCCAGCACCGGGGACAGGAATCAGCCCCAGCATTTT.

V gene TRBV14 combines with J gene TRBJ1-4, with TRBD1 matching 10 bases. CDR3 length: 17 residues. Germline trimming cut 4 bases from V and 4 bases from J; bases unmatched to any gene: 9. In germline, CDR1 is SGHDN, CDR2 FVKESK. The CDR3 DNA is TGTGCCAGCAGCCCGAACGGACAGGGGGATGGTAATGAAAAACTGTTTTTT. This gives the protein CASSPNGQGDGNEKLFF.

The chain has TRBV10-1 and TRBJ2-7; 8 nucleotides match TRBD2. Germline-derived CDR1 and CDR2 are WNHNN and SYGVQD (reference sequence). Trimming cost V 9 bases and J 2 bases; bases outside gene matches: 6. CDR3 length: 13 amino acids. This CDR3 reads CARPAGGPYEQYF. In DNA, the CDR3 is TGCGCCAGACCGGCGGGGGGACCCTACGAGCAGTACTTC.

This clone was counted between two and nine times. V usage is TRBV21-1 and J usage is TRBJ2-3; the table's TRBD2 call for D was not verified on the DNA. TRBV21-1 is a listed pseudogene. CDR3 length: 15 amino acids. CDR3 loop: CASSRVRGAIDTQYF. CDR3 in DNA: TGTGCCAGCAGCAGAGTTCGGGGGGCTATAGATACGCAGTATTTT.

V gene TRBV18 combines with J gene TRBJ1-5, with D perhaps matching TRBD1 (5 bases). Germline CDR1 is KGHSH and CDR2 is LQKENI. Trimming removed 4 bases from V and 5 bases from J, with 9 bases in between. The CDR3 sequence is 13 residues long. The CDR3, as DNA: TGTGCCAGCTCACGCACCAGGGATCAGCCCCAGCATTTT. Protein sequence: CASSRTRDQPQHF.

The chain recombines TRBV5-1 with TRBJ2-2, with D maybe TRBD2 (6 bases). The CDR3 extends over 16 amino acids. Germline V gene data show CDR1 as SGHRS and CDR2 as YFSETQ. V was cut by 2 bases and J by 0 bases, with 11 bases left in between. The CDR3 protein is CASSFTSQPNTGELFF. In nucleotides, the CDR3 is TGCGCCAGCAGCTTCACTAGCCAACCGAACACCGGGGAGCTGTTTTTT.

The chain links TRBV5-4 to TRBJ2-5; no reliable D call. This CDR3 spans 13 amino acids. CDR1 and CDR2 (germline): SGHNT, YYREEE (reference sequence). Trimming left V 1 base short and J 2 bases short, with 6 bases between. This chain's CDR3 is CASSLKSQETQYF. DNA for the CDR3: TGTGCCAGCAGCTTGAAGAGTCAAGAGACCCAGTACTTC.

V is TRBV4-1 and J is TRBJ2-7; 8 nucleotides match TRBD1. CDR3 size: 15 residues. Germline CDR1 reads MGHRA; CDR2 reads YSYEKL. V shed 5 bases and J 5 bases; nucleotides not matched to a gene: 11. CDR3 region: CASSYRQGQRNEQYF. The CDR3 nucleotides are TGCGCCAGCAGCTATAGACAGGGGCAGAGGAACGAGCAGTACTTC.

This clone was seen only a few times. This chain joins TRBV5-1 and TRBJ1-2; 12 bases are shared with TRBD1. In germline, CDR1 is SGHRS, CDR2 YFSETQ. V trimming: 1 base; J trimming: 6 bases; junction bases outside the gene matches: 13. The CDR3 has 18 amino acids. The CDR3 reads CASSLTRRGTGGDDGYTF. CDR3 coding DNA: TGCGCCAGCAGCTTGACCAGGAGGGGGACAGGGGGCGACGATGGCTACACCTTC.

This clone was seen many times. The V call is TRBV6-5, the J call TRBJ1-2, with a weak D call TRBD1 (5 bases). The CDR3 sequence is 14 residues long. The germline gives CDR1 MNHEY, CDR2 SVGAGI. The V gene lost 7 bases and the J gene lost 4 bases, with 16 bases spanning the gap. This chain's CDR3 is CASISLAQGYGYTF. The CDR3 DNA is TGTGCCAGCATCTCGTTGGCCCAGGGCTATGGCTACACCTTC.

This chain joins TRBV27 and TRBJ2-7; no clear D gene. In germline, CDR1 is MNHEY, CDR2 SMNVEV (reference sequence). This CDR3 is built from 13 residues. Trimming stripped 3 bases from V and 2 bases from J, with 8 bases between. This chain's CDR3 is CASSFSVTYEQYF. The CDR3 region has the DNA TGTGCCAGCAGTTTTTCGGTAACCTACGAGCAGTACTTC.

This chain connects TRBV28 to TRBJ2-2; 7 nucleotides align to TRBD1. V shed 5 bases, J shed 5 bases, and the junction held 11 bases outside the gene matches. Germline V gene sequence: CDR1 MDHEN, CDR2 SYDVKM. The CDR3 is made up of 16 amino acids. CDR3 bases: TGTGCCAGCAGTCTCCTGGCGACAGGGAGTACCGGGGAGCTGTTTTTT. This gives the protein CASSLLATGSTGELFF.

This clone has only one observation. The genes are TRBV7-2 and TRBJ1-2; D might be TRBD1 (5 bases). The CDR3 is made up of 12 amino acids. Trimming left V 1 base short and J 6 bases short, with 6 bases between. Germline CDR1 reads SGHTA; CDR2 reads FQGNSA. The CDR3 loop is CASSLGGDGYTF. The CDR3 region has the DNA TGTGCCAGCAGCTTAGGGGGGGATGGCTACACCTTC.

This chain uses TRBV6-5 with TRBJ2-2, with D possibly being TRBD1 (6 bases). Deletions cut 8 bases from V and 1 base from J, with 8 bases between. Germline lookup yields CDR1 MNHEY and CDR2 SVGAGI. CDR3 length: 13 amino acids. Here the CDR3 DNA reads TGTGCCAGCCAGGGGTGGAACACCGGGGAGCTGTTTTTT. This sequence encodes CASQGWNTGELFF.

This clone has just one count. The genes are TRBV7-9 and TRBJ2-5; 12 bases map to TRBD1. The DNA end lines up better with TRBJ2-7; the J call may be wrong. The CDR3 length is 14 residues. CDR1 SEHNR and CDR2 FQNEAQ come from the germline V gene (reference sequence). The CDR3 spells CASSTGTGGHEQYF. CDR3 coding DNA: TGTGCCAGCAGCACCGGGACAGGGGGCCACGAGCAGTACTTC.

The chain has TRBV7-9 and TRBJ2-1; the D is unclear. This CDR3 has 14 amino acids. Per germline, CDR1 SEHNR and CDR2 FQNEAQ (reference sequence). V lost 1 base, J lost 4 bases, and 8 bases lay in between. CDR3 DNA: TGTGCCAGCAGCTTAGAATTACTTTACAATGAGCAGTTCTTC. Translating it yields CASSLELLYNEQFF. The whole variable domain, remainder taken from reference TRBV7-9 and TRBJ2-1, is DTGVSQNPRHKITKRGQNVTFRCDPISEHNRLYWYRQTLGQGPEFLTYFQNEAQLEKSRLLSDRFSAERPKGSFSTLEIQRTEQGDSAMYLCASSLELLYNEQFFGPGTRLTVL.

The CDR3 bases are TGCAGCGTTGGCCCGGGGAGCTACAATGAGCAGTTCTTC. It encodes CSVGPGSYNEQFF. The V and J genes are TRBV29-1 and TRBJ2-1; weak D call: TRBD2 (5 bases). Between the trimmed V and J ends, which lost 4 bases and 3 bases, there was a span of 10 bases. Germline values: CDR1 SQVTM, CDR2 ANQGSEA. The CDR3 is 13 residues long.